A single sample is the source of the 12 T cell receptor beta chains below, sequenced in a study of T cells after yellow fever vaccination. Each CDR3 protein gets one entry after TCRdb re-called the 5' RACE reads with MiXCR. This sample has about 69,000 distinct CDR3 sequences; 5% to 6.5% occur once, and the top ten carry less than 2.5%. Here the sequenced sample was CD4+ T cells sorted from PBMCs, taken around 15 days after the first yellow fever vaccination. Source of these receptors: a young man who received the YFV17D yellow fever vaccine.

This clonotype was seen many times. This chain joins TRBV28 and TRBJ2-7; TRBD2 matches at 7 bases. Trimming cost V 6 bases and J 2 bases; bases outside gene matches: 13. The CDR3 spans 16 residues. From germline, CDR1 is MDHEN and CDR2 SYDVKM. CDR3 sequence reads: CASSSARGVSPYEQYV. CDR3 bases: TGTGCCAGCAGCTCCGCCCGGGGGGTCTCTCCCTACGAGCAGTACGTC.

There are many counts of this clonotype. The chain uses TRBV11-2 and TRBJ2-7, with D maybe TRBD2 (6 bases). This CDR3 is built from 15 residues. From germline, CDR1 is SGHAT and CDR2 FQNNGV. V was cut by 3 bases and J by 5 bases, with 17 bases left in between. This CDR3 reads CASSLVFGGSDEQYF. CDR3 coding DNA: TGTGCCAGCAGCTTGGTGTTCGGGGGTTCAGACGAGCAGTACTTC.

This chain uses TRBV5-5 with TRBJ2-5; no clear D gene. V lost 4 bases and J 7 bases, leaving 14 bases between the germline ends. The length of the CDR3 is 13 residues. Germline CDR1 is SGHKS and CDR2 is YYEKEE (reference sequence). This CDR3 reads CASSPRLLGTQYF. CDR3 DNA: TGTGCCAGCAGCCCAAGGCTCCTAGGGACCCAGTACTTC.

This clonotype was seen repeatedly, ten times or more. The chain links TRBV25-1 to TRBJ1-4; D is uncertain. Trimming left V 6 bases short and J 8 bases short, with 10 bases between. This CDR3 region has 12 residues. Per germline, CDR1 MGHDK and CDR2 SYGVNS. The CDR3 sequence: CASSAEREKLFF. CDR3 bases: TGTGCCAGCAGCGCCGAGCGCGAAAAACTGTTTTTT.

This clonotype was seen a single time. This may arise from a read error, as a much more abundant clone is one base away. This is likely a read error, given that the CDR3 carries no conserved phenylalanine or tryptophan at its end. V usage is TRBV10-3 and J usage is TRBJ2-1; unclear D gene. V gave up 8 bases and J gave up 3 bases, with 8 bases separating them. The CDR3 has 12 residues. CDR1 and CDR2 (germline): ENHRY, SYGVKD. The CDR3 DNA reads TGTGCCATCGGCGACAACTACAATGAGCAGTTCTTA. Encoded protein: CAIGDNYNEQFL.

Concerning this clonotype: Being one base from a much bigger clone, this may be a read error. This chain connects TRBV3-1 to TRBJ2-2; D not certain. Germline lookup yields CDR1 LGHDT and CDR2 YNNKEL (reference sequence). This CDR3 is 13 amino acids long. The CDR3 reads CVSSQGNTGELFF. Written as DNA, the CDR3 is TGTGTCAGCAGCCAAGGGAACACCGGGGAGCTGTTTTTT. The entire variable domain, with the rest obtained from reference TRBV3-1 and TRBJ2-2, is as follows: DTAVSQTPKYLVTQMGNDKSIKCEQNLGHDTMYWYKQDSKKFLKIMFSYNNKELIINETVPNRFSPKSPDKAHLNLHINSLELGDSAVYFCVSSQGNTGELFFGEGSRLTVL.

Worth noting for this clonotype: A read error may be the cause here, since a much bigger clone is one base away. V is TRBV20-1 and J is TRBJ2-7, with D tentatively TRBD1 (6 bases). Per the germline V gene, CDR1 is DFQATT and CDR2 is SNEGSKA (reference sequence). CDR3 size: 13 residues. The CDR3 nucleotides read TGCAGTGCCTCGACAGGAGGTTCCTACGGGCAGTACTTC. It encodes CSASTGGSYGQYF.

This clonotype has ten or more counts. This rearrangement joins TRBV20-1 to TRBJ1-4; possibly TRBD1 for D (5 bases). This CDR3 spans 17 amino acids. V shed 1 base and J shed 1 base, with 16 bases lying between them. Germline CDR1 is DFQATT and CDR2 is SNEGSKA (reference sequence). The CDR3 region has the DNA TGCAGTGCTAGAGTTTTCTTGGGACGGATAACTAATGAAAAACTGTTTTTT. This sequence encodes CSARVFLGRITNEKLFF.

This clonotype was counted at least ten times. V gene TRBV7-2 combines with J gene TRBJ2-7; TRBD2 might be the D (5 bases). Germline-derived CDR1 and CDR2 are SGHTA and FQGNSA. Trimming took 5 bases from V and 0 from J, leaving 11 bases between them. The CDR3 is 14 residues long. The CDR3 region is CASSKSGSSYEQYV. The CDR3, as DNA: TGTGCCAGCAGCAAAAGTGGGAGCTCCTACGAGCAGTACGTC.

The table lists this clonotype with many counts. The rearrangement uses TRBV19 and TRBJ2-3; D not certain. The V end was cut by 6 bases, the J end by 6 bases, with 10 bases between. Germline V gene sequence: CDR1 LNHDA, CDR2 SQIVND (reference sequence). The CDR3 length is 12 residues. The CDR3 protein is CASSRMGDTQYF. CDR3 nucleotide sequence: TGTGCCAGTAGCCGGATGGGGGATACGCAGTATTTT.

CDR3 loop: CSARQPSGGSTEAFF. The CDR3 region has the DNA TGCAGTGCTAGGCAACCATCCGGGGGAAGCACTGAAGCTTTCTTT. The chain recombines TRBV20-1 with TRBJ1-1; tentative D call: TRBD1 (5 bases). The CDR3 is 15 residues long. Trimming took 3 bases from V and 4 from J, leaving 18 bases between them. The V gene's germline CDR1 is DFQATT and CDR2 SNEGSKA (reference sequence).

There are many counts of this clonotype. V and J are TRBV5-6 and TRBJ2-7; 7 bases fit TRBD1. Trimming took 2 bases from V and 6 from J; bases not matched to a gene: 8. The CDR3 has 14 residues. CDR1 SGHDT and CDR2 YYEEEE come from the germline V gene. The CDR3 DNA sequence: TGTGCCAGCAGCTTTCGCCAGGGGGAAGTCGAGCAGTACTTC. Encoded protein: CASSFRQGEVEQYF.